The subject of this entry is one TCR beta chain. Germline-derived CDR1 and CDR2 are SGHTA and FQGNSA. V was trimmed by 0 bases and J by 7 bases, leaving 9 bases between them. The CDR3 is 13 amino acids. These data originate in a study of blood T cell repertoires in COVID-19. Looking at the study overall: The study drew acute and convalescent COVID-19 samples from the United States, Italy and Spain.

Original methodology: Reference gene primer amplification gave estimated nucleated cell counts. Repertoires were generated with immunoSEQ multiplex PCR, while TCRdb's copy carries only in-frame clones and drops some. From that table come the V and J calls and clone size; the DNA was used to work out D and trimming. The table lists around 340,000 clones, approximately 86% of them singletons. In Seattle, patients joined the study during active infection and were tracked longitudinally. The sequence was collected from an older woman with COVID-19, enrolled during active disease. What was sequenced was peripheral blood. The chain links TRBV7-2 to TRBJ2-5, with D perhaps TRBD2 (5 bases). Here the CDR3 DNA reads TGTGCCAGCAGCTTAGCGTCTCGGGGGACCCAGTACTTC. Its protein product is CASSLASRGTQYF.